The 27 T cell receptor beta chains reported below all come from one sample, sequenced in a study of blood T cell repertoires in COVID-19. The assay was immunoSEQ multiplex PCR, and TCRdb's table has in-frame clones only and misses some. The table has 12,000 to 15,000 clones, roughly nine tenths seen once. The sample comprised peripheral blood. All receptors derive from a human donor in a cohort sampled during active COVID-19.

The V and J genes are TRBV10-2 and TRBJ1-1; D possibly corresponds to TRBD1 (5 bases). The CDR3 sequence is 13 residues long. Trimming removed 0 bases at V and 8 bases at J, with 10 bases between. Per germline, CDR1 WSHSY and CDR2 SAAADI. The CDR3 coding sequence is TGCGCCAGCAGTGAGTCAAGGGGTTCCGAAGCTTTCTTT. This codes for CASSESRGSEAFF.

The genes are TRBV30 and TRBJ1-1; 8 positions agree with TRBD1. Per germline, CDR1 GTSNPN and CDR2 SVGIG (reference sequence). J gave up 4 bases and V 3 bases, and 1 base lay outside the gene matches. This CDR3 has 12 residues. The CDR3 sequence: CAWRQGGTEAFF. The CDR3 bases are TGTGCCTGGAGACAGGGGGGCACTGAAGCTTTCTTT.

This clone came up once. The V gene is TRBV2, the J gene TRBJ2-2, with D possibly being TRBD1 (6 bases). The CDR3 spans 13 residues. Germline V CDR1 and CDR2: SNHLY, FYNNEI. V lost 6 bases, J lost 1 base, and 6 bases lay in between. The CDR3 loop is CASRTGNTGELFF. In DNA form, the CDR3 reads TGTGCCAGCAGGACAGGGAACACCGGGGAGCTGTTTTTT.

The chain employs TRBV2 and TRBJ2-2, with 11 nucleotides matching TRBD2. Trimming cost V 6 bases and J 6 bases; bases outside gene matches: 6. Germline V gene data show CDR1 as SNHLY and CDR2 as FYNNEI. The CDR3 length is 15 residues. This chain's CDR3 is CASRPTSGAPGELFF. The DNA of the CDR3 is TGTGCCAGCAGACCGACTAGCGGGGCGCCCGGGGAGCTGTTTTTT.

V usage is TRBV28 and J usage is TRBJ1-3; D ambiguous. This CDR3 region has 14 residues. The V gene lost 7 bases and the J gene lost 0 bases, with 10 bases spanning the gap. Germline V CDR1 and CDR2: MDHEN, SYDVKM. CDR3 in DNA: TGTGCCAGCACTCCGGGGAGCTCTGGAAACACCATATATTTT. It translates to CASTPGSSGNTIYF. The full variable domain, its missing parts supplied by reference TRBV28 and TRBJ1-3, is DVKVTQSSRYLVKRTGEKVFLECVQDMDHENMFWYRQDPGLGLRLIYFSYDVKMKEKGDIPEGYSVSREKKERFSLILESASTNQTSMYLCASTPGSSGNTIYFGEGSWLTVV.

The CDR3 loop reads CASSFTGGASEKLFF. The CDR3 nucleotides are TGTGCCAGCAGTTTTACAGGGGGCGCATCCGAAAAACTGTTTTTT. The rearrangement uses TRBV25-1 and TRBJ1-4, with 9 bases fitting TRBD1. The CDR3 runs 15 residues. With 5 bases clipped from V and 8 bases from J, the junction kept 9 bases outside the gene matches. Germline V gives CDR1 MGHDK, CDR2 SYGVNS.

The rearrangement joins TRBV2 to TRBJ2-7, with a weak D call TRBD2 (5 bases). Trimming left V 2 bases short and J 0 bases short, with 14 bases between. This CDR3 has 16 amino acids. Germline CDR1 is SNHLY and CDR2 is FYNNEI. The CDR3 region has the DNA TGTGCCAGCAGTGAATTCGGGGTTGTGAGCTCCTACGAGCAGTACTTC. This sequence encodes CASSEFGVVSSYEQYF.

The J gene is TRBJ2-1, the V gene TRBV6-4, with 13 bases matching TRBD2. Looked up from germline, CDR1 is MRHNA and CDR2 is SNTAGT. The CDR3 extends over 15 amino acids. V was clipped by 6 bases and J by 7 bases; unmatched bases: 6. The CDR3 region has the DNA TGTGCCAGCAGCCCCGGGACTAGCGGGATGAATGAGCAGTTCTTC. As protein: CASSPGTSGMNEQFF.

V and J are TRBV27 and TRBJ1-5, with D perhaps matching TRBD1 (6 bases). V dropped 8 bases and J dropped 4 bases, with 21 bases sitting between them. Germline loops: CDR1 MNHEY, CDR2 SMNVEV (reference sequence). This CDR3 is 16 amino acids long. CDR3 sequence: CASASGLGGWNQPQHF. The CDR3 DNA sequence: TGTGCCAGCGCGTCGGGTTTAGGGGGATGGAATCAGCCCCAGCATTTT.

This rearrangement joins TRBV5-1 to TRBJ1-1; 9 bases agree with TRBD1. The V segment lost 2 bases and the J segment 0 bases; nucleotides outside the gene matches: 5. The CDR3 has 16 amino acids. Per germline, CDR1 SGHRS and CDR2 YFSETQ. The CDR3 region is CASSLRTGGMNTEAFF. As DNA, the CDR3 is TGCGCCAGCAGCTTAAGAACAGGGGGCATGAACACTGAAGCTTTCTTT.

The chain joins TRBV29-1 to TRBJ2-7; the match to TRBD2 covers 9 bases. Unmatched junction bases numbered 5, after V lost 1 base and J lost 4 bases. The CDR3 covers 14 residues. In germline, CDR1 is SQVTM, CDR2 ANQGSEA. The CDR3: CSVEVISGGYEQYF. DNA of the CDR3: TGCAGCGTTGAAGTTATTAGCGGGGGTTACGAGCAGTACTTC.

The CDR3 DNA reads as TGTGCCACCAGCCCGCGGAGGGGTACGCAGTATTTT. Translating gives CATSPRRGTQYF. This chain joins TRBV27 and TRBJ2-3, with a possible D match to TRBD2 (6 bases). Looked up from germline, CDR1 is MNHEY and CDR2 is SMNVEV (reference sequence). Trimming shortened V by 10 bases and J by 8 bases, and 16 bases separated the two germline ends. CDR3 length: 12 amino acids.

V is TRBV7-7 and J is TRBJ2-5; maybe TRBD1 (5 bases). This CDR3 spans 16 amino acids. CDR1 and CDR2 from the germline V gene are SSHAT and FNYEAQ (reference sequence). V lost 1 base and J 1 base, leaving 13 bases between the germline ends. The CDR3 DNA is TGTGCCAGCAGCTTAGGAGTAGGGGCCCCCCAAGAGACCCAGTACTTC. Amino acids: CASSLGVGAPQETQYF.

The rearrangement links TRBV5-6 to TRBJ1-3; 8 bases agree with TRBD1. The CDR3 is 15 residues long. Per the germline V gene, CDR1 is SGHDT and CDR2 is YYEEEE. V lost 2 bases and J lost 2; bases outside the gene matches: 3. The CDR3 is CASSLEDRAGNTIYF. The CDR3 bases are TGTGCCAGCAGCTTAGAGGACAGGGCTGGAAACACCATATATTTT.

A note on this clone: The junction shows a germline mismatch at one end, possibly a read error. Other DNA sequences within the sample encode an identical CDR3. The rearrangement uses TRBV6-5 and TRBJ2-2; D unclear. This CDR3 comprises 14 residues. Germline V gives CDR1 MNHEY, CDR2 SVGAGI. The CDR3 loop reads CASSYRENTGELFF. In DNA, the CDR3 is TGTGCCAGTAGTTACCGAGAGAACACCGGGGAGCTGTTTTTT.

This chain joins TRBV7-8 and TRBJ2-4; possibly TRBD2 for D (5 bases). The germline V gene has CDR1 SGHVS and CDR2 FQNEAQ. V lost 5 bases to trimming and J lost 3 bases, with 11 bases between them. CDR3 length equals 14 residues. The CDR3 reads CASSPGVGKNIQYF. In DNA form, the CDR3 reads TGTGCCAGCAGCCCCGGGGTGGGCAAAAACATTCAGTACTTC.

The J gene is TRBJ1-4, the V gene TRBV5-4, with 9 bases identical to TRBD1. This CDR3 spans 15 amino acids. V was clipped by 3 bases and J by 8 bases; unmatched bases: 8. Germline V gene lookup returns CDR1 SGHNT and CDR2 YYREEE (reference sequence). The CDR3 region has the DNA TGTGCCAGCAGCTCGGGGACAGGGTCAGAAGAAAAACTGTTTTTT. This codes for CASSSGTGSEEKLFF.

CDR3 loop: CASSDELAEAFF. For the CDR3, the DNA is TGTGCCAGCAGTGATGAGCTAGCTGAAGCTTTCTTT. The chain recombines TRBV25-1 with TRBJ1-1; the D is unclear. This CDR3 is built from 12 residues. Between the trimmed V and J ends, which lost 3 bases and 6 bases, there was a span of 8 bases. From germline, CDR1 is MGHDK and CDR2 SYGVNS.

CDR3 residues: CASSLWGQSGANVLTF. The CDR3 nucleotides read TGTGCCAGCAGTTTATGGGGACAGTCTGGGGCCAACGTCCTGACTTTC. The chain employs TRBV28 and TRBJ2-6; 7 positions match TRBD1. This CDR3 spans 16 amino acids. The V gene's germline CDR1 is MDHEN and CDR2 SYDVKM. J gave up 1 base and V 0 bases, and 0 bases lay outside the gene matches.

The chain carries TRBV6-5 and TRBJ2-1; 11 bases match TRBD2. J gave up 9 bases and V 7 bases, and 11 bases lay outside the gene matches. CDR1 is MNHEY, CDR2 SVGAGI, per germline. The CDR3 totals 15 residues. The CDR3 loop is CASTLLAGVGFEQFF. CDR3 DNA sequence: TGTGCCAGCACCCTACTAGCGGGAGTGGGTTTTGAGCAGTTCTTC.

This chain links TRBV11-2 with TRBJ2-5; 10 nucleotides line up with TRBD2. Germline CDR1 and CDR2: SGHAT and FQNNGV. V shed 5 bases and J 1 base; nucleotides not matched to a gene: 7. The CDR3 covers 16 residues. CDR3: CASSALLAGIQETQYF. In nucleotides, the CDR3 is TGTGCCAGCAGCGCGCTACTAGCGGGGATCCAAGAGACCCAGTACTTC. The entire variable domain, with the rest obtained from reference TRBV11-2 and TRBJ2-5, is as follows: EAGVAQSPRYKIIEKRQSVAFWCNPISGHATLYWYQQILGQGPKLLIQFQNNGVVDDSQLPKDRFSAERLKGVDSTLKIQPAKLEDSAVYLCASSALLAGIQETQYFGPGTRLLVL.

The J gene is TRBJ2-1, the V gene TRBV11-2; D perhaps matches TRBD2 (6 bases). V was trimmed by 2 bases and J by 0 bases, leaving 14 bases between them. CDR1 and CDR2 from the germline V gene are SGHAT and FQNNGV. The CDR3 consists of 17 residues. The CDR3 is CASSLMGGASSYNEQFF. DNA of the CDR3: TGTGCCAGCAGCTTAATGGGCGGGGCTAGCTCCTACAATGAGCAGTTCTTC.

The rearrangement links TRBV2 to TRBJ1-2; TRBD1 aligns across 8 bases. The germline gives CDR1 SNHLY, CDR2 FYNNEI. V was clipped by 6 bases and J by 7 bases; unmatched bases: 10. This CDR3 is 14 amino acids long. The CDR3 nucleotides are TGTGCCAGCAGGCCCTCAGGGGGCAGCCGTGGCTACACCTTC. Its translation is CASRPSGGSRGYTF.

J is TRBJ2-1 and V is TRBV5-6; D not certain. Trimming left V 0 bases short and J 3 bases short, with 4 bases between. Per the germline V gene, CDR1 is SGHDT and CDR2 is YYEEEE. The CDR3 has 13 amino acids. The CDR3 DNA sequence: TGTGCCAGCAGCTTGGCGGTCTACAATGAGCAGTTCTTC. Its translation is CASSLAVYNEQFF.

This clone was counted once. In nucleotides, the CDR3 is TGCGCCAGCAGCTTGGAACCCGGGACTGAAGCTTTCTTT. It yields the protein CASSLEPGTEAFF. This chain joins TRBV5-1 and TRBJ1-1; D unresolved. V was trimmed by 0 bases and J by 5 bases, leaving 8 bases between them. This CDR3 is 13 amino acids long. The germline CDR1 and CDR2 sequences are SGHRS and YFSETQ.

V and J are TRBV5-4 and TRBJ2-1; D unclear. There are 14 residues in the CDR3. Germline V gene lookup returns CDR1 SGHNT and CDR2 YYREEE (reference sequence). V was cut by 1 base and J by 4 bases, with 9 bases left in between. CDR3 amino acids: CASSLYLLYNEQFF. In nucleotides, the CDR3 is TGTGCCAGCAGCTTGTACCTACTTTACAATGAGCAGTTCTTC. The complete variable domain, with remaining parts taken from reference TRBV5-4 and TRBJ2-1, reads ETGVTQSPTHLIKTRGQQVTLRCSSQSGHNTVSWYQQALGQGPQFIFQYYREEENGRGNFPPRFSGLQFPNYSSELNVNALELDDSALYLCASSLYLLYNEQFFGPGTRLTVL.

Here the CDR3 DNA reads TGTGCCAGCAGCTTGGGCAGTACAGGACCCACAGATACGCAGTATTTT. Residues: CASSLGSTGPTDTQYF. This chain uses TRBV5-5 with TRBJ2-3, with D perhaps TRBD1 (5 bases). CDR3 length: 16 amino acids. CDR1 and CDR2 from the germline V gene are SGHKS and YYEKEE (reference sequence). Trimming left V 0 bases short and J 2 bases short, with 13 bases between.